One and the same sample provided the 28 T cell receptor beta chains below, sequenced in a study of T cells in Graves' hyperthyroidism and ophthalmopathy. It was RNA transcripts that yielded the amplified TCR beta CDR3 regions. First-round RT-PCR with HTBI primers amplified the TCR CDR3 region. Each CDR3 protein is one row after TCRdb ran MiXCR on the multiplex PCR reads. The top ten hold roughly 27% of the sample, which has 94,000 or so distinct CDR3 sequences, over 50% seen once. Specimen: blood. Source of these receptors: a woman aged 40 to 49 with Graves' hyperthyroidism.

The chain carries TRBV15 and TRBJ2-7, with TRBD2 identical over 11 bases. Per germline, CDR1 LNHNV and CDR2 YYDKDF (reference sequence). Germline trimming cut 5 bases from V and 5 bases from J; bases unmatched to any gene: 5. The CDR3 contains 14 residues. This chain's CDR3 is CATSSTSGSNEQYF. CDR3 bases: TGTGCCACCAGCTCCACTAGCGGGAGCAACGAGCAGTACTTC.

This clonotype has a count of ten or more. The chain carries TRBV7-3 and TRBJ2-2; TRBD2 matches 9 bases. Germline CDR1 SGHTA, CDR2 FQGTGA. Trimming at V came to 2 bases and at J to 6 bases, leaving 4 bases not matched to a gene. This CDR3 is 15 amino acids long. CDR3 nucleotides: TGTGCCAGCAGCTTACGGTCTAGCGGGGCCGGGGAGCTGTTTTTT. Translation: CASSLRSSGAGELFF.

This clonotype was seen at least ten times. The J gene is TRBJ1-5, the V gene TRBV5-1; 7 nucleotides align to TRBD1. This CDR3 has 15 amino acids. V shed 4 bases and J 5 bases; nucleotides not matched to a gene: 9. Looked up from germline, CDR1 is SGHRS and CDR2 is YFSETQ. The CDR3 spells CASSIVPGQYQPQHF. CDR3 sequence (DNA): TGCGCCAGCAGCATTGTCCCGGGACAGTATCAGCCCCAGCATTTT.

This clonotype was counted ten times or more. The chain couples TRBV24-1 to TRBJ2-5, with TRBD2 matching over 9 bases. This CDR3 contains 15 residues. Losses at the gene ends were 2 bases for V and 5 bases for J; bases not matched to a gene: 5. Germline lookup yields CDR1 KGHDR and CDR2 SFDVKD. This CDR3 is CATSDSVAGVETQYF. CDR3 DNA: TGTGCCACCAGTGATTCCGTAGCGGGAGTGGAGACCCAGTACTTC.

This clonotype came up once. V usage is TRBV29-1 and J usage is TRBJ2-5, with TRBD1 matching over 9 bases. Trimming took 7 bases from V and 6 from J; bases not matched to a gene: 15. The CDR3 sequence is 15 residues long. Germline V CDR1 and CDR2: SQVTM, ANQGSEA. The CDR3 here is CSGRTGEDWGKTQYF. Written as DNA, the CDR3 is TGCAGCGGTAGGACAGGGGAGGATTGGGGGAAGACCCAGTACTTC.

This clonotype was counted at least ten times. The chain has TRBV5-1 and TRBJ1-2; D is perhaps TRBD1 (5 bases). Germline V lookup: CDR1 SGHRS, CDR2 YFSETQ. The ends were cut back, 1 base at V and 6 bases at J, with 10 bases in the middle. The CDR3 runs to 13 residues. The CDR3 DNA reads TGCGCCAGCAGCTTGAGGTCGGGGGATGGCTACACCTTC. This encodes CASSLRSGDGYTF.

V usage is TRBV19 and J usage is TRBJ2-2; 7 positions match TRBD1. Germline lookup yields CDR1 LNHDA and CDR2 SQIVND (reference sequence). The CDR3 length is 17 residues. V shed 2 bases, J shed 4 bases, and the junction held 10 bases outside the gene matches. Here the CDR3 reads CASSIPMGQSTTGELFF. The CDR3 coding sequence is TGTGCCAGTAGTATACCGATGGGACAGTCTACCACCGGGGAGCTGTTTTTT. Based on the CDR3 plus reference TRBV19 and TRBJ2-2, the full variable domain is DGGITQSPKYLFRKEGQNVTLSCEQNLNHDAMYWYRQDPGQGLRLIYYSQIVNDFQKGDIAEGYSVSREKKESFPLTVTSAQKNPTAFYLCASSIPMGQSTTGELFFGEGSRLTVL.

This clonotype occurred once. The chain links TRBV12-3 or TRBV12-4 to TRBJ1-1, with D possibly matching TRBD1 (5 bases). CDR3 length: 13 residues. The germline V and J ends were trimmed by 0 bases and 7 bases, with 9 bases remaining between them. Written as DNA, the CDR3 is TGTGCCAGCAGTTTAGCGGGGGGGGGTGAAGCTTTCTTT. This encodes CASSLAGGGEAFF.

This clonotype was seen repeatedly, ten times or more. The rearrangement links TRBV4-1 to TRBJ2-3; 13 bases line up with TRBD2. Germline CDR1 is MGHRA and CDR2 is YSYEKL. The CDR3 extends over 19 amino acids. Germline trimming cut 0 bases from V and 5 bases from J; bases unmatched to any gene: 11. As DNA, the CDR3 is TGCGCCAGCAGCCAAGATAGGACTAGCGGGAGTCATAGGGGAGATACGCAGTATTTT. It specifies CASSQDRTSGSHRGDTQYF.

The V and J genes are TRBV7-8 and TRBJ2-2; 8 nucleotides match TRBD1. Germline V gene data show CDR1 as SGHVS and CDR2 as FQNEAQ. V shed 4 bases and J 10 bases; nucleotides not matched to a gene: 5. The CDR3 runs 13 residues. DNA of the CDR3: TGTGCCAGCAGCTATGGACAGGGAGTGGAGCTGTTTTTT. Its protein product is CASSYGQGVELFF.

This clonotype counts as medium-sized. The chain joins TRBV10-2 to TRBJ2-7; 7 nucleotides align to TRBD2. Trimming at V came to 0 bases and at J to 6 bases, leaving 8 bases not matched to a gene. CDR3 size: 15 residues. CDR1 is WSHSY and CDR2 is SAAADI in the germline V gene. CDR3 in DNA: TGCGCCAGCAGTGAGTCGAGAGCGGGACTTGTCGAGCAGTACTTC. It translates to CASSESRAGLVEQYF.

In the case of this clonotype: A much larger clone lies a single base off, so this may be a read error. The chain links TRBV5-8 to TRBJ2-7; 8 bases map to TRBD1. The germline CDR1 and CDR2 sequences are SGHTS and YDEGEE. The CDR3 consists of 15 residues. The CDR3 is CASSPGQGQSYEQCF. The CDR3 bases are TGTGCCAGCAGCCCAGGACAGGGTCAATCCTACGAGCAGTGCTTC.

This rearrangement joins TRBV7-9 to TRBJ2-3; 14 bases are shared with TRBD2. The V gene end was trimmed by 5 bases and the J gene end by 2 bases; junction bases not matched to a gene: 15. In germline, CDR1 is SEHNR, CDR2 FQNEAQ (reference sequence). The CDR3 has 20 amino acids. The CDR3 is CASSRPPTSGRASHTDTQYF. The CDR3 nucleotides are TGTGCCAGCAGCCGCCCCCCGACTAGCGGGAGGGCCAGCCACACAGATACGCAGTATTTT.

This CDR3 reads CASSLSGTAIISNQPQHF. In DNA, the CDR3 is TGTGCCAGCAGTTTATCGGGGACAGCCATTATTAGCAATCAGCCCCAGCATTTT. The chain is built from TRBV2 and TRBJ1-5, with 7 nucleotides matching TRBD1. Trimming at V came to 5 bases and at J to 0 bases, leaving 13 bases not matched to a gene. Germline lookup yields CDR1 SNHLY and CDR2 FYNNEI. The CDR3 length is 18 residues.

The chain is built from TRBV29-1 and TRBJ2-7; TRBD2 matches 11 bases. This CDR3 contains 14 residues. Per germline, CDR1 SQVTM and CDR2 ANQGSEA. With 6 bases clipped from V and 0 bases from J, the junction kept 4 bases outside the gene matches. CDR3 bases: TGCAGCGTAACCGGGACTAGCGGCTCCTACGAGCAGTACTTC. Encoded protein: CSVTGTSGSYEQYF.

In this sample, this clonotype turned up many times. V usage is TRBV10-3 and J usage is TRBJ2-3, with a weak D call TRBD2 (6 bases). Germline V CDR1 and CDR2: ENHRY, SYGVKD. The CDR3 covers 12 residues. V was trimmed by 6 bases and J by 11 bases, leaving 15 bases between them. In DNA form, the CDR3 reads TGTGCCATCAGGGCCCCCGGGGGTCAGCAGTATTTT. Residues: CAIRAPGGQQYF.

The J gene is TRBJ2-5, the V gene TRBV7-6, with 10 nucleotides matching TRBD2. Trimming at V came to 6 bases and at J to 2 bases, leaving 9 bases not matched to a gene. The CDR3 loop spans 16 amino acids. Germline-derived CDR1 and CDR2 are SGHVS and FNYEAQ. CDR3 in amino acids: CASSSLAGGDQETQYF. The CDR3 DNA follows: TGTGCCAGCAGTTCCTTAGCGGGAGGCGATCAAGAGACCCAGTACTTC.

The chain recombines TRBV20-1 with TRBJ1-4; TRBD1 might be the D (6 bases). CDR1 and CDR2 from the germline V gene are DFQATT and SNEGSKA (reference sequence). The CDR3 covers 16 residues. V was clipped by 5 bases and J by 5 bases, with 21 bases between them. This CDR3 reads CSADLGAARSNEKLFF. The DNA of the CDR3 is TGCAGTGCTGATCTGGGGGCAGCCCGGTCCAATGAAAAACTGTTTTTT.

This clonotype was counted at least ten times. CDR3 DNA: TGTGCCATCTCGGGGCAGGGTAACTATGGCTACACCTTC. Protein: CAISGQGNYGYTF. This chain joins TRBV10-3 and TRBJ1-2; tentatively, D is TRBD1 (5 bases). The CDR3 spans 13 residues. Germline-derived CDR1 and CDR2 are ENHRY and SYGVKD. Deletions cut 8 bases from V and 1 base from J, with 11 bases between.

This sequence joins TRBV2 and TRBJ1-6; TRBD1 aligns across 10 bases. CDR1 SNHLY and CDR2 FYNNEI come from the germline V gene. Germline trimming cut 1 base from V and 11 bases from J; bases unmatched to any gene: 5. This CDR3 has 15 amino acids. The CDR3 loop is CASSEDLGQGTPLHF. DNA for the CDR3: TGTGCCAGCAGTGAAGATCTGGGACAGGGGACACCCCTCCACTTT.

With respect to this clonotype: A much bigger clone sits one base away, suggesting this may be a read error. The V call is TRBV6-1, the J call TRBJ2-5, with TRBD2 as a possible D gene (6 bases). The CDR3 is made up of 16 amino acids. Germline assignment: CDR1 MNHNS and CDR2 SASEGT. CDR3 nucleotide sequence: TGTGCCAGTTCTGGGGTAAGGCCCCCCCGGAGGGAGATCCAGTACTTC. Translated: CASSGVRPPRREIQYF.

This clonotype has just a few counts. The V and J genes are TRBV20-1 and TRBJ2-3; D tentatively fits TRBD1 or TRBD2 (5 bases each). The CDR3 totals 13 residues. Trimming pared 5 bases from V and 4 bases from J, leaving 13 bases between. Germline V gives CDR1 DFQATT, CDR2 SNEGSKA (reference sequence). The CDR3 protein is CSAPPSGPDTQYF. The CDR3, as DNA: TGCAGTGCTCCTCCTTCGGGGCCAGATACGCAGTATTTT.

A word on this clonotype: A much larger clone lies one base from this, so it may be a read error. The gene calls are TRBV20-1 and TRBJ1-1; 9 positions match TRBD1. CDR3 length: 15 amino acids. Per germline, CDR1 DFQATT and CDR2 SNEGSKA (reference sequence). The CDR3 coding sequence is TGCAGTGCTAGAGCCCTAGACAGGGGGAGTACTGAAGATTTCTTT. It codes for CSARALDRGSTEDFF.

Points on this clonotype: No DNA is shown, since the ends of the CDR3 on it are uncertain; the CDR3 is the one TCRdb lists. The chain carries TRBV9 and TRBJ2-2; the tabulated D call, TRBD1, remains unverified against the DNA. Germline values: CDR1 SGDLS, CDR2 YYNGEE. Both ends counted, the CDR3 spans 16 residues. The CDR3 here is CASSGEGEQYFGELFF.

The chain combines TRBV7-9 with TRBJ2-5; tentatively, D is TRBD1 or TRBD2 (6 bases each). Between the trimmed V and J ends, which lost 10 bases and 5 bases, there was a span of 20 bases. The CDR3 has 14 amino acids. Looked up from germline, CDR1 is SEHNR and CDR2 is FQNEAQ (reference sequence). DNA of the CDR3: TGTGCCACCAGGGGACTCCAGGCGGTGGAGACCCAGTACTTC. It specifies CATRGLQAVETQYF. The entire variable domain, with the rest obtained from reference TRBV7-9 and TRBJ2-5, is as follows: DTGVSQNPRHKITKRGQNVTFRCDPISEHNRLYWYRQTLGQGPEFLTYFQNEAQLEKSRLLSDRFSAERPKGSFSTLEIQRTEQGDSAMYLCATRGLQAVETQYFGPGTRLLVL.

The table lists this clonotype with many counts. The V and J genes are TRBV5-4 and TRBJ2-5; tentative D call: TRBD1 (6 bases). The germline V gene encodes CDR1 SGHNT and CDR2 YYREEE (reference sequence). The germline V and J ends were trimmed by 4 bases and 1 base, with 11 bases remaining between them. The length of the CDR3 is 14 residues. The CDR3 DNA sequence: TGTGCCAGCAGCGCCAAGACAGGCCAAGAGACCCAGTACTTC. Translated, it gives CASSAKTGQETQYF.

The chain uses TRBV29-1 and TRBJ2-2; D could derive from TRBD1 or TRBD2 (6 bases each). CDR3 length: 15 amino acids. In germline, CDR1 is SQVTM, CDR2 ANQGSEA. Trimming took 5 bases from V and 7 from J, leaving 20 bases between them. CDR3 sequence reads: CSVIYPGARFGELFF. CDR3 nucleotides: TGCAGCGTTATCTATCCGGGGGCACGATTCGGGGAGCTGTTTTTT.

In the case of this clonotype: Just one base apart from a much larger clone, this may be a read error. The chain joins TRBV2 to TRBJ1-5; D is possibly TRBD1 (6 bases). The CDR3 is 13 amino acids. The germline CDR1 and CDR2 sequences are SNHLY and FYNNEI. CDR3 nucleotide sequence: TGTGCCTGCAGACAAGGGGGGAGGCAGCCCCAGCATTTT. It yields the protein CACRQGGRQPQHF. The complete variable domain, with remaining parts taken from reference TRBV2 and TRBJ1-5, reads EPEVTQTPSHQVTQMGQEVILRCVPISNHLYFYWYRQILGQKVEFLVSFYNNEISEKSEIFDDQFSVERPDGSNFTLKIRSTKLEDSAMYFCACRQGGRQPQHFGDGTRLSIL.